Listed below are T cell receptor beta chains from one sample, sequenced in a study of tumor-infiltrating lymphocytes in oesophageal squamous cell carcinoma. TCRdb re-analysed the PCR reads in MiXCR, keeping a single row per CDR3 protein. The sample carries under 7,500 distinct CDR3 sequences, 15% recorded once. The sample comprised normal esophageal tissue next to the tumor. The receptors stem from a male donor with esophageal squamous cell carcinoma. CDR3s include the opening cysteine and the closing phenylalanine or tryptophan. Each record gives: clone size, J gene, V gene, D gene, CDR3 DNA, CDR3 protein. The D gene is left open where the match is weak. Only some rows state a clone size, as once, few, many or a class for expanded clones.

abundance: many
j_gene: TRBJ2-7
v_gene: TRBV6-1
d_gene: TRBD1
CDR3nt: TGTGCCAGCAGTAGGAGACAGGGGGGTGAGCAGTACTTC
CDR3aa: CASSRRQGGEQYF

abundance: medium-sized
j_gene: TRBJ2-1
v_gene: TRBV7-6
d_gene: -
CDR3nt: TGTGCCAGCAGCTTAGCGTCCAGCTCTTTCGTCGATGAGCAGTTCTTC
CDR3aa: CASSLASSSFVDEQFF

abundance: many
j_gene: TRBJ2-7
v_gene: TRBV5-6
d_gene: -
CDR3nt: TGTGCCAGCAGCTTTTTCAACTCCTACGAGCAGTACTTC
CDR3aa: CASSFFNSYEQYF

abundance: few
j_gene: TRBJ2-1
v_gene: TRBV20-1
d_gene: TRBD1
CDR3nt: TGCAGTGCTACTCAGGACAGGGCGAATGAGCAGTTCTTC
CDR3aa: CSATQDRANEQFF

abundance: -
j_gene: TRBJ2-1
v_gene: TRBV5-1
d_gene: -
CDR3nt: TGCGCCAGCAGCTTGGGCCTCCATGAGCAGTTCTTC
CDR3aa: CASSLGLHEQFF

abundance: few
j_gene: TRBJ2-7
v_gene: TRBV4-3
d_gene: -
CDR3nt: TGCGCCATCCCCGGGCCCTCCCCCTACGAGCAGTACTTC
CDR3aa: CAIPGPSPYEQYF

abundance: medium-sized
j_gene: TRBJ1-2
v_gene: TRBV7-9
d_gene: -
CDR3nt: TGTGCCAGCAGCTTGACCTATGGCTACACCTTC
CDR3aa: CASSLTYGYTF

abundance: few
j_gene: TRBJ1-4
v_gene: TRBV5-1
d_gene: -
CDR3nt: TGCGCCAGCAGCTTGGTTACCGGGACACTTCGAACTAATGAAAAACTGTTTTTT
CDR3aa: CASSLVTGTLRTNEKLFF

abundance: -
j_gene: TRBJ1-1
v_gene: TRBV2
d_gene: -
CDR3nt: TGTGCCAGCAGTGAAATTACACGGAGGGCTGAAGCTTTCTTT
CDR3aa: CASSEITRRAEAFF

abundance: medium-sized
j_gene: TRBJ2-5
v_gene: TRBV7-2
d_gene: -
CDR3nt: TGTGCCAGCAGCTTAGCGCGAGAGACCCAGTACTTC
CDR3aa: CASSLARETQYF

abundance: medium-sized
j_gene: TRBJ1-1
v_gene: TRBV7-3
d_gene: TRBD1
CDR3nt: TGTGCCAGCAGCTTGGGACAGGCCCCGAACACTGAAGCTTTCTTT
CDR3aa: CASSLGQAPNTEAFF